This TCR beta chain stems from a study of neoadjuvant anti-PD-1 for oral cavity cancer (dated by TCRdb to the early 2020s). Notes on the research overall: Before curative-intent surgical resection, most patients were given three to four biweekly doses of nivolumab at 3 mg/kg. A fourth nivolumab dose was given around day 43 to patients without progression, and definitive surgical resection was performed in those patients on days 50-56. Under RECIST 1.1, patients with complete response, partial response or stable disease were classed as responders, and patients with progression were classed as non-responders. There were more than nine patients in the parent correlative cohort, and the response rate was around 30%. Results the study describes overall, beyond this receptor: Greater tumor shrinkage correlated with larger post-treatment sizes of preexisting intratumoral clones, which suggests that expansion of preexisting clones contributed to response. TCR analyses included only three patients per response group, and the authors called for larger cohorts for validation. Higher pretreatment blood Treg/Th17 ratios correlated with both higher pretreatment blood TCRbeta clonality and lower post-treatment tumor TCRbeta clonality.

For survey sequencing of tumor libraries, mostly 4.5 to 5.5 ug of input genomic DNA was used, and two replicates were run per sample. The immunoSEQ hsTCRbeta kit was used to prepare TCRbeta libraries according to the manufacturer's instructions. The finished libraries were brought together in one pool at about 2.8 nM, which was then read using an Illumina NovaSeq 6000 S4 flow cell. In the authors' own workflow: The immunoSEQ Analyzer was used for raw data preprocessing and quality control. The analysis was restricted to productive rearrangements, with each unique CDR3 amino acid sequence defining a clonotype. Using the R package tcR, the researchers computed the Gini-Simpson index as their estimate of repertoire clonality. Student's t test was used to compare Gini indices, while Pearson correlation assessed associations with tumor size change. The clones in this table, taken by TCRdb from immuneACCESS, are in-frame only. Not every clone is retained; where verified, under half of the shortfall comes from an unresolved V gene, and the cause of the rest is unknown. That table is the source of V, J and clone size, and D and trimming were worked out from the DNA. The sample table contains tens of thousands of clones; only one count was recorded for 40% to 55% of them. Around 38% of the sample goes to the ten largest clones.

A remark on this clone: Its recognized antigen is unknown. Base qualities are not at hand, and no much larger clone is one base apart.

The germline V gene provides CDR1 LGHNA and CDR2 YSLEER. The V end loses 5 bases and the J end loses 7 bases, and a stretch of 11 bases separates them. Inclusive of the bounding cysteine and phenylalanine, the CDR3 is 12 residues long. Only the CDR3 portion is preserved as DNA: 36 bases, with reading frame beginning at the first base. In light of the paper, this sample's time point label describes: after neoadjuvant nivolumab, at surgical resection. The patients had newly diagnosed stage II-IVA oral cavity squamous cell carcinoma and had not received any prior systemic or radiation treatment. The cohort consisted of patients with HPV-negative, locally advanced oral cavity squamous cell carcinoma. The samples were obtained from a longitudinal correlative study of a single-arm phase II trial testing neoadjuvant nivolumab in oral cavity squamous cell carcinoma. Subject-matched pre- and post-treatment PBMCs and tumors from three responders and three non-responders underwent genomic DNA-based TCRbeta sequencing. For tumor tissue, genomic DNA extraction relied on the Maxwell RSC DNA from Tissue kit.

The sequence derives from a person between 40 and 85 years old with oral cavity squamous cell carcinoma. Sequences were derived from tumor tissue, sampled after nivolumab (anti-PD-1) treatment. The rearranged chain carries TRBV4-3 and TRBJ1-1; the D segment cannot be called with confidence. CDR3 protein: CASSTGRSEAFF. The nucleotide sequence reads TGCGCCAGCAGCACCGGTCGGAGTGAAGCTTTCTTT.